These 21 T cell receptor beta chains were sequenced from one sample in a study of T-cell reconstitution after alpha-beta-depleted transplantation in children. TCRbeta library construction was performed incorporating unique molecular identifiers. TCRdb reprocessed the PCR reads with MiXCR, giving one entry per CDR3 protein. Among 200,000 to 300,000 distinct CDR3 sequences listed, around 7.5% were seen once. The specimen comprised PBMCs, mostly from graft donor cells, sampled 180 days after TCRalphabeta/CD19-depleted stem cell transplant. These receptors were collected from a male patient younger than 18 who had a stem cell transplant for acute lymphoblastic leukemia, so the T cells may come from the graft donor.

The chain joins TRBV12-3 or TRBV12-4 to TRBJ2-1; D is possibly TRBD1 or TRBD2 (6 bases each). V dropped 3 bases and J dropped 0 bases, with 9 bases sitting between them. The CDR3 sequence is 15 residues long. The CDR3 reads CASSFGGRSYNEQFF. CDR3 DNA: TGTGCCAGCAGTTTCGGGGGCCGCTCCTACAATGAGCAGTTCTTC.

This clonotype was counted many times. V and J are TRBV29-1 and TRBJ2-3; 11 bases match TRBD2. CDR3 length equals 18 residues. Germline V gene lookup returns CDR1 SQVTM and CDR2 ANQGSEA. The J segment lost 3 bases and the V segment lost 1 base, leaving 12 bases of the junction unmatched. CDR3 sequence: CSVEANSPGTSGTDTQYF. The CDR3 DNA reads as TGCAGCGTTGAAGCAAACTCTCCCGGGACTAGCGGTACAGATACGCAGTATTTT.

This clonotype was picked up many times. The CDR3 DNA follows: TGTGCCAGCAGCTTAGAGCCGGGCGGCAATCAGCCCCAGCATTTT. This sequence encodes CASSLEPGGNQPQHF. The chain is built from TRBV7-2 and TRBJ1-5; no definite D call. There are 15 residues in the CDR3. The germline V gene has CDR1 SGHTA and CDR2 FQGNSA. V was cut by 1 base and J by 2 bases, with 9 bases left in between.

This clonotype has a count of ten or more. V is TRBV19 and J is TRBJ2-5; 8 bases line up with TRBD1. The CDR3 runs 13 residues. The V and J ends lost 10 bases and 4 bases, in that order; junction bases with no gene match: 8. Germline V gives CDR1 LNHDA, CDR2 SQIVND (reference sequence). CDR3 nucleotides: TGTGCCACAAAGACAGGGGCCGGAGAGACCCAGTACTTC. It encodes CATKTGAGETQYF.

This clonotype was seen many times. CDR3 residues: CASSLTPTGDSDTQYF. The DNA of the CDR3 is TGTGCCAGCAGCTTAACCCCGACAGGGGACTCAGATACGCAGTATTTT. This chain joins TRBV7-3 and TRBJ2-3; 8 bases align to TRBD1. Germline V gives CDR1 SGHTA, CDR2 FQGTGA. CDR3 length: 16 residues. Trimming cost V 0 bases and J 4 bases; bases outside gene matches: 6.

This clonotype was recorded many times. This sequence joins TRBV9 and TRBJ2-5; D gene ambiguous. This CDR3 has 14 residues. V lost 0 bases and J 6 bases, leaving 12 bases between the germline ends. CDR1 and CDR2 from the germline V gene are SGDLS and YYNGEE. The CDR3 region has the DNA TGTGCCAGCAGCGTAGCTCGGGCCGGACAGACCCAGTACTTC. It is translated as CASSVARAGQTQYF.

This clonotype was counted at least ten times. The chain has TRBV11-2 and TRBJ2-7; TRBD1 might be the D (5 bases). Germline-derived CDR1 and CDR2 are SGHAT and FQNNGV. The CDR3 length is 14 residues. V shed 8 bases and J shed 3 bases, with 17 bases lying between them. The CDR3 region is CASQGARIDYEQYF. CDR3 bases: TGTGCCAGCCAAGGGGCGCGGATTGACTACGAGCAGTACTTC.

This clonotype was picked up many times. J is TRBJ2-5 and V is TRBV2; D is ambiguous. The ends were cut back, 4 bases at V and 7 bases at J, with 7 bases in the middle. The germline V gene encodes CDR1 SNHLY and CDR2 FYNNEI. The CDR3 has 11 residues. CDR3 bases: TGTGCCAGCAGTGTGGTGGTGACCCAGTACTTC. Translating gives CASSVVVTQYF. Using reference TRBV2 and TRBJ2-5 for the parts outside the CDR3, the full variable domain is EPEVTQTPSHQVTQMGQEVILRCVPISNHLYFYWYRQILGQKVEFLVSFYNNEISEKSEIFDDQFSVERPDGSNFTLKIRSTKLEDSAMYFCASSVVVTQYFGPGTRLLVL.

In this sample, this clonotype turned up many times. This chain joins TRBV27 and TRBJ1-1, with D unclear. CDR1 is MNHEY and CDR2 is SMNVEV in the germline V gene (reference sequence). CDR3 length: 13 residues. Between the trimmed V and J ends, which lost 4 bases and 1 base, there was a span of 7 bases. For the CDR3, the DNA is TGTGCCAGCAGTTACAAGGGGAACACTGAAGCTTTCTTT. Protein sequence: CASSYKGNTEAFF.

This clonotype was counted ten times or more. The J gene is TRBJ2-7, the V gene TRBV7-2; D could derive from TRBD1 or TRBD2 (5 bases each). V was shortened by 6 bases and J by 1 base, with 19 bases between the two germline ends. The CDR3 is 16 amino acids. Germline values: CDR1 SGHTA, CDR2 FQGNSA. The CDR3 protein is CASSARGQGPSYEQYF. In nucleotides, the CDR3 is TGTGCCAGCAGTGCCCGGGGTCAGGGTCCTTCCTACGAGCAGTACTTC.

Many counts were recorded for this clonotype. The rearrangement joins TRBV20-1 to TRBJ1-1; D uncertain. The CDR3 sequence is 13 residues long. CDR1 is DFQATT and CDR2 is SNEGSKA in the germline V gene (reference sequence). The CDR3 loop is CSGEGSVNTEAFF. The DNA for the CDR3 is TGCAGCGGAGAAGGATCGGTGAACACTGAAGCTTTCTTT.

This clonotype was recorded many times. The chain combines TRBV10-3 with TRBJ2-7, with TRBD2 matching over 14 bases. Germline CDR1 and CDR2: ENHRY and SYGVKD. There are 15 residues in the CDR3. The V and J ends lost 4 bases and 7 bases, in that order; junction bases with no gene match: 6. CDR3 in amino acids: CAISGGTSGSGEQYF. The DNA for the CDR3 is TGTGCCATCAGTGGGGGGACTAGCGGGAGCGGTGAGCAGTACTTC.

At least ten counts were recorded for this clonotype. V usage is TRBV7-2 and J usage is TRBJ2-1, with 7 bases that match TRBD2. The CDR3 is made up of 17 amino acids. The germline gives CDR1 SGHTA, CDR2 FQGNSA. The junction had 11 bases not matched to a gene; V was cut back by 4 bases and J by 2 bases. CDR3 in amino acids: CASSSPGPGLPYNEQFF. The CDR3 DNA is TGTGCCAGCAGCTCCCCGGGTCCGGGACTACCCTACAATGAGCAGTTCTTC.

There are many counts of this clonotype. V is TRBV10-3 and J is TRBJ1-1, with D possibly matching TRBD1 (6 bases). V lost 3 bases and J lost 3, with 17 bases in between. CDR1 is ENHRY, CDR2 SYGVKD, per germline. The CDR3 has 16 amino acids. CDR3 DNA sequence: TGTGCCATCAGTGACCCCTACAGGGTACAGGACACTGAAGCTTTCTTT. It translates to CAISDPYRVQDTEAFF.

On this clonotype: This could be a read error, since a much larger clone is one nucleotide away. The CDR3 end shows no conserved phenylalanine or tryptophan, and so a read error is likely. The chain joins TRBV29-1 to TRBJ2-1; 8 bases fit TRBD1. With V trimmed by 7 bases and J by 8 bases, 7 bases remained unmatched. The germline gives CDR1 SQVTM, CDR2 ANQGSEA. The CDR3 is 12 amino acids. CDR3 nucleotides: TGCAGCGCTCCTCAGGGGGCCCATGAGCAGTTCTTA. Protein: CSAPQGAHEQFL.

This clonotype was seen repeatedly, ten times or more. CDR3: CSASLGAQGNSPLHF. CDR3 DNA: TGCAGTGCTAGTTTGGGGGCACAGGGAAATTCACCCCTCCACTTT. The chain carries TRBV20-1 and TRBJ1-6, with a tentative D call TRBD1 (6 bases). V dropped 3 bases and J dropped 7 bases, with 16 bases sitting between them. The CDR3 is 15 amino acids. CDR1 is DFQATT and CDR2 is SNEGSKA in the germline V gene (reference sequence).

The sample holds many counts of this clonotype. The chain carries TRBV7-7 and TRBJ2-7; TRBD1 agrees at 8 bases. The J segment lost 3 bases and the V segment lost 3 bases, leaving 4 bases of the junction unmatched. This CDR3 spans 14 amino acids. In germline, CDR1 is SSHAT, CDR2 FNYEAQ (reference sequence). Here the CDR3 DNA reads TGTGCCAGCAGCTTCGGGACAGGAGACTACGAGCAGTACTTC. Its protein product is CASSFGTGDYEQYF. The variable domain in full, completed from reference TRBV7-7 and TRBJ2-7, reads GAGVSQSPRYKVTKRGQDVTLRCDPISSHATLYWYQQALGQGPEFLTYFNYEAQPDKSGLPSDRFSAERPEGSISTLTIQRTEQRDSAMYRCASSFGTGDYEQYFGPGTRLTVT.

In this sample, this clonotype turned up many times. This sequence joins TRBV12-3 or TRBV12-4 and TRBJ2-1; TRBD2 aligns across 9 bases. CDR3 length equals 14 residues. Trimming took 6 bases from V and 2 from J; bases not matched to a gene: 2. The CDR3 region has the DNA TGTGCCAGCAGACGCGGGAGGGCCTACAATGAGCAGTTCTTC. As protein: CASRRGRAYNEQFF.

This clonotype was counted between two and nine times. The genes are TRBV5-1 and TRBJ1-1; D not certain. This CDR3 comprises 13 residues. CDR1 is SGHRS, CDR2 YFSETQ, per germline. V gave up 3 bases and J gave up 11 bases, with 17 bases separating them. The CDR3 reads CASSSRPNGGAFF. The DNA of the CDR3 is TGCGCCAGCAGCTCGCGACCCAACGGAGGGGCTTTCTTT.

This clonotype has a count of ten or more. The gene calls are TRBV15 and TRBJ2-7, with D unresolved. Germline CDR1 LNHNV, CDR2 YYDKDF (reference sequence). This CDR3 region has 14 residues. Trimming took 1 base from V and 0 from J, leaving 7 bases between them. This CDR3 is CATSRAPGSYEQYF. The CDR3 nucleotides read TGTGCCACCAGCAGAGCCCCCGGCTCCTACGAGCAGTACTTC.

This clonotype was recorded at least ten times. This chain joins TRBV6-5 and TRBJ1-2; the D is unclear. Deletions cut 4 bases from V and 5 bases from J, with 14 bases between. The CDR3 length is 14 residues. Germline V CDR1 and CDR2: MNHEY, SVGAGI. In DNA form, the CDR3 reads TGTGCCAGCAGTTTACGTATCGACCGATATGGCTACACCTTC. It translates to CASSLRIDRYGYTF.